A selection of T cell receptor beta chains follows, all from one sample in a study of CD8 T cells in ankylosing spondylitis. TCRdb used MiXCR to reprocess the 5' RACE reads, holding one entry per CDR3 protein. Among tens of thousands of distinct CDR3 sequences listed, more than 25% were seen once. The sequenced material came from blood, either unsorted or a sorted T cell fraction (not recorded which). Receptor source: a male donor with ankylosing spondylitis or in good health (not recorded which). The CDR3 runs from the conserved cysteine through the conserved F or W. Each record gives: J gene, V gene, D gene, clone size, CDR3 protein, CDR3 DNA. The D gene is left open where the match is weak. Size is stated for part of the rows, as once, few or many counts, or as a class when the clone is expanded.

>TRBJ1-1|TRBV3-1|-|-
CASSQKALNTEAFF
TGTGCCAGCAGCCAAAAGGCGTTGAACACTGAAGCTTTCTTT
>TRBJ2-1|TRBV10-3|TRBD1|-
CAISGGQGAYNEQFF
TGTGCCATCAGCGGGGGACAGGGGGCCTACAATGAGCAGTTCTTC
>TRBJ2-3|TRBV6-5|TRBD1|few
CASSSGTENTDTQYF
TGTGCCAGCAGTTCCGGGACAGAGAACACAGATACGCAGTATTTT
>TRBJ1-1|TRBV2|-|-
CASSEFAVYTEAFF
TGTGCCAGCAGTGAGTTTGCGGTATACACTGAAGCTTTCTTT
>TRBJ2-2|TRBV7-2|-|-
CASSLDGASTGELFF
TGTGCCAGCAGCTTAGACGGGGCCTCAACCGGGGAGCTGTTTTTT
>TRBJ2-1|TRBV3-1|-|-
CATCQEGGRGNEQFF
TGTGCCACCTGCCAAGAGGGGGGTCGCGGCAATGAGCAGTTCTTC
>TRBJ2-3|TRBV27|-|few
CASSHRGAGVRSTDTQYF
TGTGCCAGCAGCCACCGGGGGGCGGGAGTAAGGAGCACAGATACGCAGTATTTT
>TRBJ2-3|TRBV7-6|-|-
CASSIYGTDTQYF
TGTGCCAGCAGCATTTACGGCACAGATACGCAGTATTTT
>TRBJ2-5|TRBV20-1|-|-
CSAKGVGGIGGETQYF
TGCAGTGCCAAAGGAGTCGGGGGCATAGGCGGGGAGACCCAGTACTTC
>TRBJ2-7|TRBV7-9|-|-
CASTSEGSYEQYF
TGTGCCAGCACCTCGGAGGGTTCCTACGAGCAGTACTTC
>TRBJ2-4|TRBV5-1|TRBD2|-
CASSLELAGAGNIQYF
TGCGCCAGCAGCTTGGAACTAGCGGGAGCCGGGAACATTCAGTACTTC
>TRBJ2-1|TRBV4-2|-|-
CASAFGGLSSYNEQFF
TGTGCCAGCGCCTTCGGGGGGCTCAGCTCCTACAATGAGCAGTTCTTC
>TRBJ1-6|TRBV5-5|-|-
CASSLFPEGSSYNSPLHF
TGTGCCAGCAGCTTGTTCCCCGAGGGAAGCTCCTATAATTCACCCCTCCACTTT
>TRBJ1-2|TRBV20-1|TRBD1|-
CSATPGDRANYGYTF
TGCAGTGCCACACCAGGTGACAGGGCGAACTATGGCTACACCTTC
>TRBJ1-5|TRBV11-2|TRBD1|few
CASSSTGARGPQHF
TGTGCCAGCAGCTCAACAGGGGCCCGAGGACCCCAGCATTTT
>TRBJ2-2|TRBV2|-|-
CASSVHSLDTGELFF
TGTGCCAGCAGTGTTCACAGCCTGGACACCGGGGAGCTGTTTTTT
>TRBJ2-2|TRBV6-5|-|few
CASSYSGQSTGELFF
TGTGCCAGCAGTTACTCCGGACAGAGCACCGGGGAGCTGTTTTTT
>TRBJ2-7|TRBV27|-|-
CASSPRSDASPSEQYF
TGTGCCAGCAGCCCCCGTTCGGACGCGTCGCCCTCCGAGCAGTACTTC
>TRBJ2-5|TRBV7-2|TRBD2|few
CASSSRLAAIEETQYF
TGTGCCAGCAGCTCCCGACTAGCGGCCATTGAAGAGACCCAGTACTTC
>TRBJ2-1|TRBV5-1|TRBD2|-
CASSGGLAGIDEQFF
TGCGCCAGCAGCGGGGGACTAGCGGGTATCGATGAGCAGTTCTTC
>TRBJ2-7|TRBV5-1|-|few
CASSPGRINEQYF
TGCGCCAGCAGCCCAGGGCGAATCAACGAGCAGTACTTC
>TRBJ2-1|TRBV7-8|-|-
CASSLQTGGQDNEQFF
TGTGCCAGCAGCCTACAGACGGGGGGCCAAGACAATGAGCAGTTCTTC
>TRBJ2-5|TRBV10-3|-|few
CAISESPGAGTQYF
TGTGCCATCAGTGAGTCGCCGGGAGCGGGGACCCAGTACTTC
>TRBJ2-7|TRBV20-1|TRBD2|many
CSAMMSGRVYEQYF
TGCAGTGCTATGATGAGCGGGAGAGTATACGAGCAGTACTTC
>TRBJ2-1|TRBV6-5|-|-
CASSYRQEGEQFF
TGTGCCAGCAGTTACCGGCAGGAGGGTGAGCAGTTCTTC
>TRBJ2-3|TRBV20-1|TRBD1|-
CSARTALGQGTDTQYF
TGCAGTGCTAGAACTGCCTTGGGACAGGGGACAGATACGCAGTATTTT
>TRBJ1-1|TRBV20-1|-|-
CSARARLNTEAFF
TGCAGTGCTAGAGCTAGACTAAACACTGAAGCTTTCTTT
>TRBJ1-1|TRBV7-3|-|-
CASSLPGCREAFF
TGTGCCAGCAGCCTCCCGGGGTGCCGAGAAGCTTTCTTT
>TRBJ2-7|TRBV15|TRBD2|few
CATSRDRPKPRTSGSSPYEQYF
TGTGCCACCAGCAGAGATCGGCCGAAGCCCCGGACTAGCGGGAGTTCCCCCTACGAGCAGTACTTC
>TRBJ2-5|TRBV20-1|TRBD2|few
CSASTSGSLETQYF
TGCAGTGCTAGTACTAGCGGGAGTTTAGAGACCCAGTACTTC
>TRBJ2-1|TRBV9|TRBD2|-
CASSQARVGGDYNEQFF
TGTGCCAGCAGCCAAGCCAGGGTCGGGGGGGATTACAATGAGCAGTTCTTC
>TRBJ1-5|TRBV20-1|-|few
CSAKTPEGSQPQHF
TGCAGTGCTAAGACCCCTGAAGGGAGTCAGCCCCAGCATTTT
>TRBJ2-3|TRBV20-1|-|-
CSARREADTQYF
TGCAGTGCTAGGCGGGAAGCAGATACGCAGTATTTT
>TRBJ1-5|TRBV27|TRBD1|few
CASSPRGLGNQPQHF
TGTGCCAGCAGTCCCAGGGGGTTGGGCAATCAGCCCCAGCATTTT
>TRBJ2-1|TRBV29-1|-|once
CSVARLYNEQFF
TGCAGCGTTGCTCGGCTCTACAATGAGCAGTTCTTC
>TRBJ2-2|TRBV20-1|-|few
CSARRRGATGELFF
TGCAGTGCTAGGCGGAGGGGGGCCACCGGGGAGCTGTTTTTT
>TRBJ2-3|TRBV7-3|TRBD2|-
CASSTTSVGTDTQYF
TGTGCCAGCAGCACGACTAGCGTGGGCACAGATACGCAGTATTTT
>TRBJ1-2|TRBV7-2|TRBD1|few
CASSSGQGHYGYTF
TGTGCCAGCAGCTCGGGACAGGGCCACTATGGCTACACCTTC
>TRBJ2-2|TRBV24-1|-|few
CATSDITGELFF
TGTGCCACCAGTGACATAACCGGGGAGCTGTTTTTT
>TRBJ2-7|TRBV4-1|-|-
CASSQDRQASWGEQYF
TGCGCCAGCAGCCAAGATAGGCAGGCGTCGTGGGGCGAGCAGTACTTC
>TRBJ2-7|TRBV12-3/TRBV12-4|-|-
CASSSRVEQYF
TGTGCCAGCAGTTCGAGGGTCGAGCAGTACTTC
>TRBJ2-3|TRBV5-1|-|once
CASSLGWRDSGDTQYF
TGCGCCAGCAGCTTGGGGTGGCGGGACTCCGGGGATACGCAGTATTTT
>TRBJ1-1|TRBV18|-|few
CASSPPGLGNTEAFF
TGTGCCAGCTCACCCCCGGGGTTGGGGAACACTGAAGCTTTCTTT
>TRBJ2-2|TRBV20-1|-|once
CSATRGGVNTGELFF
TGCAGTGCTACCAGGGGCGGGGTGAACACCGGGGAGCTGTTTTTT
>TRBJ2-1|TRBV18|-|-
CASSLQESSYNEQFF
TGTGCCAGCTCGCTGCAGGAGAGCTCCTACAATGAGCAGTTCTTC
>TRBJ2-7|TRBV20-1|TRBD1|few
CSARSWTGHEQYF
TGCAGTGCTAGGTCCTGGACAGGGCACGAGCAGTACTTC
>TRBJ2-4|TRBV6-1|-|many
CASIKGSTKNIQYF
TGTGCCAGCATCAAGGGCTCAACCAAAAACATTCAGTACTTC
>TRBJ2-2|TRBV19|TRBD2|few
CASDLLGGAATGELFF
TGTGCCAGCGACCTCCTCGGGGGGGCGGCCACCGGGGAGCTGTTTTTT
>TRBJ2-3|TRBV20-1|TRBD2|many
CSAGSDGRAEDTDTQYF
TGCAGTGCCGGGAGTGACGGGAGGGCCGAGGACACAGATACGCAGTATTTT
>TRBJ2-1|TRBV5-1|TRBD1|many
CASSFDRGGYNEQFF
TGCGCCAGCAGCTTTGACAGGGGAGGCTACAATGAGCAGTTCTTC
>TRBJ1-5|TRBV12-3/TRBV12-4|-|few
CASSLDGKDNQPQHF
TGTGCCAGCAGTTTAGACGGGAAGGACAATCAGCCCCAGCATTTT
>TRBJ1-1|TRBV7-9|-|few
CASSLSDTEAFF
TGTGCCAGCAGCTTATCCGACACTGAAGCTTTCTTT
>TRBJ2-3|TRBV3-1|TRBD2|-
CASSQFGPSGDPGTQYF
TGTGCCAGCAGCCAATTTGGTCCTAGCGGGGATCCCGGTACGCAGTATTTT
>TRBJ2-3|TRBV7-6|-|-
CASSLVEGTDTQYF
TGTGCCAGCAGCTTAGTGGAAGGCACAGATACGCAGTATTTT
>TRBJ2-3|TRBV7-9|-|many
CASSFDMTTQYF
TGTGCCAGCAGCTTCGATATGACTACGCAGTATTTT
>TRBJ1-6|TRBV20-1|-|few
CSGIPRHGSPLHF
TGCAGTGGTATCCCTCGGCATGGTTCACCCCTCCACTTT
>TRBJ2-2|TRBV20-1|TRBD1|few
CSARRQGPGAGELFF
TGCAGTGCTAGACGACAGGGGCCAGGGGCCGGGGAGCTGTTTTTT